This T cell receptor beta chain was identified in a study of response to subunit inactivated influenza vaccine. Via MiXCR, TCRdb re-called the RT-PCR reads, giving one row per CDR3 protein. The sample has some 600,000 distinct CDR3 sequences, 14% seen once. The CDR3 is 16 amino acids. Germline V CDR1 and CDR2: MGHDK, SYGVNS. Losses at the gene ends were 4 bases for V and 5 bases for J; bases not matched to a gene: 8. The rearrangement links TRBV25-1 to TRBJ2-3, with 11 bases lining up with TRBD1. This specimen consisted of PBMCs from blood, obtained 14 to 15 days before vaccination. The sequence was collected from a man in his fifties or sixties who received an inactivated influenza vaccine. The CDR3 region has the DNA TGTGCCAGCAGTGCGTACGGGACAGGGGGTCTAGATACGCAGTATTTT. The encoded protein is CASSAYGTGGLDTQYF.